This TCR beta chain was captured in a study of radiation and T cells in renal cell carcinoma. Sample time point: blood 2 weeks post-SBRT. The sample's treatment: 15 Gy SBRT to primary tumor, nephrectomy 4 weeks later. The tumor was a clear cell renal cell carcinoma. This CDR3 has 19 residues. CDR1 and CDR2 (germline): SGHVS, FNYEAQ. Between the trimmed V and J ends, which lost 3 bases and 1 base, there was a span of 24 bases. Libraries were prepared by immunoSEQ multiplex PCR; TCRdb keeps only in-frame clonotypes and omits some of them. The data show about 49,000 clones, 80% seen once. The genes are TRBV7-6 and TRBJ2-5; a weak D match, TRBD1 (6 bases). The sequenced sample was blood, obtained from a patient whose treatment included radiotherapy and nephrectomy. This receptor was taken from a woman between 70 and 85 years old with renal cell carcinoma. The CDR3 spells CASSFLPPPRDNIQETQYF. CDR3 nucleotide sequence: TGTGCCAGCAGCTTTCTACCCCCGCCCCGGGACAACATCCAAGAGACCCAGTACTTC.